A selection of T cell receptor beta chains follows, all from one sample in a study of OX40 agonist ivuxolimab in advanced cancers. Assay used: immunoSEQ multiplex PCR; TCRdb lists only in-frame clones, some missing. The sample has 65,000 to 70,000 clones, about nine tenths seen once. This specimen consisted of CD4+ or CD8+ T cells sorted from blood, obtained in a trial of the OX40 agonist ivuxolimab. The receptors stem from an adult with an advanced solid tumor such as melanoma, head and neck, liver or kidney cancer. The conserved cysteine and the conserved F or W are not part of the CDR3 here.

j_call: TRBJ2-7
v_call: TRBV12-5
cdr3_aa: ASGLSATREQY

j_call: TRBJ1-4
v_call: TRBV6-6
cdr3_aa: ASSRMGATNEKLF

j_call: TRBJ1-5
v_call: TRBV6-6
cdr3_aa: ASSYSDTDQPQH

j_call: TRBJ2-7
v_call: TRBV11-3
cdr3_aa: ASSLGPWRERSYEQY

j_call: TRBJ2-3
v_call: TRBV29-1
cdr3_aa: SVESILAGREQY

j_call: TRBJ1-2
v_call: TRBV29-1
cdr3_aa: SVVPGDGYGYT

j_call: TRBJ2-3
v_call: TRBV5-6
cdr3_aa: ASSLGLAGADTQY

j_call: TRBJ2-7
v_call: TRBV10-3
cdr3_aa: AISETGATYEQY

j_call: TRBJ2-7
v_call: TRBV6-5
cdr3_aa: ASSLRDRDYEQY

j_call: TRBJ1-2
v_call: TRBV6-6
cdr3_aa: ASSYMADNYGYT

j_call: TRBJ2-7
v_call: TRBV2
cdr3_aa: ASRDDRNSYEQY

j_call: TRBJ2-7
v_call: TRBV7-8
cdr3_aa: ASSRGVNYEQY

j_call: TRBJ1-2
v_call: TRBV12-5
cdr3_aa: ASGLGTGDGYT

j_call: TRBJ2-7
v_call: TRBV4-1
cdr3_aa: ASSPAPTRQQSSYEQY

j_call: TRBJ2-7
v_call: TRBV7-9
cdr3_aa: ASSLGGTSGYEQY

j_call: TRBJ2-7
v_call: TRBV5-4
cdr3_aa: ASSPPGHNYEQY

j_call: TRBJ2-3
v_call: TRBV5-1
cdr3_aa: ASSFTPLTSGINTDTQY

j_call: TRBJ1-1
v_call: TRBV18
cdr3_aa: ASSLDGQGRTEAF

j_call: TRBJ1-1
v_call: TRBV6-1
cdr3_aa: ASRPTASGEAF

j_call: TRBJ1-2
v_call: TRBV4-2
cdr3_aa: ASSSAGGRGASYGYT

j_call: TRBJ1-1
v_call: TRBV6-6
cdr3_aa: ASRSGTGRTEAF

j_call: TRBJ1-2
v_call: TRBV19
cdr3_aa: ASSIPPGQGDFRDYGYT

j_call: TRBJ2-5
v_call: TRBV11-1
cdr3_aa: ASKRRRELQTQY

j_call: TRBJ2-7
v_call: TRBV14
cdr3_aa: ASSQGTAKYEQY

j_call: TRBJ2-2
v_call: TRBV27
cdr3_aa: ASSLELNTGELF

j_call: TRBJ2-2
v_call: TRBV19
cdr3_aa: ASNYQNTGELF

j_call: TRBJ1-4
v_call: TRBV5-1
cdr3_aa: ASSLAGLTNEKLF

j_call: TRBJ2-2
v_call: TRBV5-1
cdr3_aa: ASSLTGPNTGELF

j_call: TRBJ2-5
v_call: TRBV6-1
cdr3_aa: ASSGWGGETQY

j_call: TRBJ2-7
v_call: TRBV27
cdr3_aa: ASSSRGTFYEQY

j_call: TRBJ2-1
v_call: TRBV7-3
cdr3_aa: ASSASLAGAYNEQF

j_call: TRBJ2-7
v_call: TRBV5-1
cdr3_aa: ASKAGTYEQY

j_call: TRBJ1-1
v_call: TRBV6-5
cdr3_aa: ASSYDRGQNTEAF

j_call: TRBJ1-6
v_call: TRBV9
cdr3_aa: ASSVGDRHNSPLH

j_call: TRBJ2-7
v_call: TRBV5-1
cdr3_aa: ASSYPGVAAYEQY

j_call: TRBJ2-7
v_call: TRBV12-5
cdr3_aa: ASGLAASYEQY

j_call: TRBJ1-2
v_call: TRBV6-1
cdr3_aa: ASMPDSRYGYT

j_call: TRBJ2-3
v_call: TRBV2
cdr3_aa: ASRKTSGSSDTQY

j_call: TRBJ2-3
v_call: TRBV5-6
cdr3_aa: ASSRVASPDTQY

j_call: TRBJ2-2
v_call: TRBV11-1
cdr3_aa: ASKLGGGTGELF

j_call: TRBJ2-3
v_call: TRBV2
cdr3_aa: ASRAGQGITDTQY

j_call: TRBJ2-3
v_call: TRBV28
cdr3_aa: ASSFGGRVTTDTQY

j_call: TRBJ2-3
v_call: TRBV29-1
cdr3_aa: SVVRDLSTDTQY

j_call: TRBJ2-5
v_call: TRBV5-1
cdr3_aa: ASSLRALGGETQY

j_call: TRBJ1-1
v_call: TRBV6-5
cdr3_aa: ASRPKWGRPEAF

j_call: TRBJ1-1
v_call: TRBV7-9
cdr3_aa: ASSLAGQGNTEAF

j_call: TRBJ1-2
v_call: TRBV5-4
cdr3_aa: ASSQGQNYGYT

j_call: TRBJ2-4
v_call: TRBV6-5
cdr3_aa: ASREAGVRDIQY

j_call: TRBJ1-3
v_call: TRBV28
cdr3_aa: ASRRQGSGNTIY

j_call: TRBJ1-6
v_call: TRBV7-2
cdr3_aa: ASSLALDNSPLH

j_call: TRBJ2-5
v_call: TRBV29-1
cdr3_aa: SALPGLAGETQY

j_call: TRBJ1-1
v_call: TRBV9
cdr3_aa: ASSAGTASSTAF

j_call: TRBJ2-3
v_call: TRBV4-1
cdr3_aa: ASSQDWGLSTDTQY

j_call: TRBJ2-7
v_call: TRBV27
cdr3_aa: ASSLSDRGREQY

j_call: TRBJ1-3
v_call: TRBV28
cdr3_aa: ASSPGTDSGNTIY

j_call: TRBJ2-5
v_call: TRBV28
cdr3_aa: ASSAALQETQY

j_call: TRBJ1-5
v_call: TRBV9
cdr3_aa: ASSEGQGASNQPQH

j_call: TRBJ2-4
v_call: TRBV7-2
cdr3_aa: ASSLRQGLKNIQY

j_call: TRBJ2-2
v_call: TRBV6-6
cdr3_aa: ASSYWGGGDTGELF